The clone carrying this TCR beta chain is a singleton in its sample. Study processing details: Cell counts per sample came from amplifying reference gene primers. The data were produced by immunoSEQ multiplex PCR, yet TCRdb's version contains in-frame clones alone and is incomplete. V and J calls plus clone size are reproduced from that table; the DNA served to infer D and trimming. The profile shows about 160,000 clones, 84% of them singletons. This CDR3 region has 14 residues. Germline values: CDR1 MNHEY, CDR2 SVGEGT. V was cut by 6 bases and J by 5 bases, with 16 bases left in between. The data were obtained in a study of blood T cell repertoires in COVID-19. Turning to the study itself: Samples came from the United States, Italy and Spain, spanning acute and convalescent COVID-19. Sample material is recorded as cDNA or gDNA derived from T cells, B-cell-depleted T cells, or PBMCs.

What was sequenced was peripheral blood. This sequence was found in a man aged 18 to 35 with active or convalescent COVID-19. V and J are TRBV6-2 or TRBV6-3 and TRBJ2-5; possible D gene TRBD2, 7 bases. The CDR3 region has the DNA TGTGCCAGCAGCACAGGGCGCGGGAGCGAGACCCAGTACTTC. Its translation: CASSTGRGSETQYF.